The next 30 T cell receptor beta chains were all read from a single sample in a study of CD8+ T cells in alopecia areata. Following RNA extraction, reverse transcription yielded cDNA that acted as the sequencing template. Assay used: immunoSEQ multiplex PCR; TCRdb lists only in-frame clones, some missing. This sample has about 200,000 clones, with roughly 60% found just once. Treatment meaning: oral pan-JAK inhibitor, 5-10 mg twice daily. Material: CD4+ T cells sorted from blood, obtained around week 50, from a patient treated with tofacitinib. The receptors originated from a human donor with alopecia areata.

The J gene is TRBJ1-1, the V gene TRBV29-1; tentative D call: TRBD1 (5 bases). The CDR3 extends over 12 amino acids. Trimming removed 7 bases from V and 10 bases from J, with 19 bases in between. Germline loops: CDR1 SQVTM, CDR2 ANQGSEA. CDR3 amino acids: CSAGQAGLPAFF. Written as DNA, the CDR3 is TGCAGCGCCGGTCAAGCAGGGCTTCCAGCTTTCTTT.

The sample holds one count of this clone. The chain combines TRBV27 with TRBJ1-5; 7 bases align to TRBD1. The V gene end was trimmed by 0 bases and the J gene end by 7 bases; junction bases not matched to a gene: 6. This CDR3 spans 15 amino acids. Germline V gene data show CDR1 as MNHEY and CDR2 as SMNVEV (reference sequence). Here the CDR3 reads CASSLSRQGGQPQHF. CDR3 nucleotide sequence: TGTGCCAGCAGTTTATCCCGACAGGGAGGACAGCCCCAGCATTTT.

This rearrangement joins TRBV5-1 to TRBJ1-6; possible D gene TRBD1, 5 bases. The CDR3 is 15 residues long. Germline loops: CDR1 SGHRS, CDR2 YFSETQ. The V gene lost 0 bases and the J gene lost 13 bases, with 17 bases spanning the gap. CDR3 region: CASSLVPREGGPLHF. In DNA form, the CDR3 reads TGCGCCAGCAGCTTGGTGCCCAGGGAGGGAGGGCCCCTCCACTTT. The complete variable domain, with remaining parts taken from reference TRBV5-1 and TRBJ1-6, reads KAGVTQTPRYLIKTRGQQVTLSCSPISGHRSVSWYQQTPGQGLQFLFEYFSETQRNKGNFPGRFSGRQFSNSRSEMNVSTLELGDSALYLCASSLVPREGGPLHFGNGTRLTVT.

The sample holds a few counts of this clone. The gene calls are TRBV7-9 and TRBJ1-1; D not resolved. V lost 5 bases, J lost 2 bases, and 15 bases lay in between. This CDR3 comprises 15 residues. Looked up from germline, CDR1 is SEHNR and CDR2 is FQNEAQ (reference sequence). The CDR3 DNA reads as TGTGCCAGCAGCCCATCCATCGGGGTAAACACTGAAGCTTTCTTT. Protein: CASSPSIGVNTEAFF. Looking up the rest from reference TRBV7-9 and TRBJ1-1 gives the full variable domain: DTGVSQNPRHKITKRGQNVTFRCDPISEHNRLYWYRQTLGQGPEFLTYFQNEAQLEKSRLLSDRFSAERPKGSFSTLEIQRTEQGDSAMYLCASSPSIGVNTEAFFGQGTRLTVV.

The rearrangement joins TRBV29-1 to TRBJ2-4; D ambiguous. The germline V gene has CDR1 SQVTM and CDR2 ANQGSEA. The CDR3 loop spans 14 amino acids. Trimming took 4 bases from V and 5 from J, leaving 15 bases between them. DNA of the CDR3: TGCAGCGTTGGGGTGGACGGGTGGGAAAACATTCAGTACTTC. Its protein product is CSVGVDGWENIQYF.

The chain uses TRBV25-1 and TRBJ2-3; D is tentatively TRBD1 or TRBD2 (6 bases each). The CDR3 spans 16 residues. The germline gives CDR1 MGHDK, CDR2 SYGVNS. Deletions cut 5 bases from V and 1 base from J, with 16 bases between. CDR3 sequence: CASSRPGGPGTDTQYF. As DNA, the CDR3 is TGTGCCAGCAGTCGACCCGGGGGCCCCGGCACAGATACGCAGTATTTT.

This rearrangement joins TRBV29-1 to TRBJ2-1; possible D gene TRBD1, 8 bases. The CDR3 spans 14 residues. V was shortened by 6 bases and J by 7 bases, with 19 bases between the two germline ends. Looked up from germline, CDR1 is SQVTM and CDR2 is ANQGSEA. The CDR3 DNA sequence: TGCAGCGTGGCCACAGGGGGGGGACGTAATGAGCAGTTCTTC. This codes for CSVATGGGRNEQFF.

This clone has a handful of counts. The CDR3 bases are TGTGCCAGCAGCTTAGCCTCCGGAAACAATGAGCAGTTCTTC. Its protein is CASSLASGNNEQFF. The J gene is TRBJ2-1, the V gene TRBV7-2; D is ambiguous. Germline V gives CDR1 SGHTA, CDR2 FQGNSA. The V gene lost 0 bases and the J gene lost 5 bases, with 8 bases spanning the gap. The CDR3 length is 14 residues.

The chain carries TRBV7-3 and TRBJ2-6, with D possibly being TRBD1 (5 bases). Between the trimmed V and J ends, which lost 4 bases and 2 bases, there was a span of 9 bases. This CDR3 contains 15 residues. Germline CDR1 SGHTA, CDR2 FQGTGA. The CDR3 DNA reads as TGTGCCAGCAGCTCACCAGGGCCTGGGGCCAACGTCCTGACTTTC. Protein product: CASSSPGPGANVLTF.

The chain has TRBV7-2 and TRBJ2-2; D uncertain. Germline-derived CDR1 and CDR2 are SGHTA and FQGNSA. The CDR3 loop spans 14 amino acids. Trimming left V 1 base short and J 4 bases short, with 7 bases between. CDR3 DNA: TGTGCCAGCAGCTTAGACAGTACCACCGGGGAGCTGTTTTTT. Translating it yields CASSLDSTTGELFF.

This chain joins TRBV29-1 and TRBJ1-1, with 9 bases matching TRBD1. The germline V gene encodes CDR1 SQVTM and CDR2 ANQGSEA. The V and J ends lost 1 base and 4 bases, in that order; junction bases with no gene match: 4. This CDR3 comprises 14 residues. The CDR3 DNA follows: TGCAGCGTTGAAGCCCGACAGGGGGGCACTGAAGCTTTCTTT. This codes for CSVEARQGGTEAFF.

This chain joins TRBV6-6 and TRBJ2-7; no firm D call. The CDR3 consists of 14 residues. Germline CDR1 MNHNY, CDR2 SVGAGI (reference sequence). V was trimmed by 5 bases and J by 4 bases, leaving 15 bases between them. The CDR3 region has the DNA TGTGCCAGCAGTGGAGCGCAGACAAGATACGAGCAGTACTTC. It codes for CASSGAQTRYEQYF.

The chain is built from TRBV15 and TRBJ1-2, with 9 positions matching TRBD1. CDR1 LNHNV and CDR2 YYDKDF come from the germline V gene (reference sequence). The CDR3 has 13 residues. The V and J ends lost 6 bases and 5 bases, in that order; junction bases with no gene match: 4. In DNA, the CDR3 is TGTGCCACCAGTTTGGACAGGGGTTATGGCTACACCTTC. It codes for CATSLDRGYGYTF.

This clone has more than one count but fewer than ten. The genes are TRBV29-1 and TRBJ2-2; D perhaps matches TRBD2 (5 bases). V lost 4 bases to trimming and J lost 4 bases, with 10 bases between them. Per the germline V gene, CDR1 is SQVTM and CDR2 is ANQGSEA. The CDR3 runs 13 residues. CDR3 DNA: TGCAGCGTTGGCGAACTAGTCACCGGGGAGCTGTTTTTT. Translating it yields CSVGELVTGELFF.

The rearrangement joins TRBV7-9 to TRBJ2-4; TRBD1 is a possible D gene (5 bases). Germline lookup yields CDR1 SEHNR and CDR2 FQNEAQ (reference sequence). V lost 1 base and J 9 bases, leaving 16 bases between the germline ends. This CDR3 is 15 amino acids long. CDR3 protein: CASSLDPDSASIQYF. CDR3 DNA: TGTGCCAGCAGCTTAGATCCCGACAGCGCGAGCATTCAGTACTTC.

This sequence joins TRBV2 and TRBJ2-3; 11 nucleotides match TRBD2. The CDR3 is 15 amino acids. With 7 bases clipped from V and 6 bases from J, the junction kept 9 bases outside the gene matches. From germline, CDR1 is SNHLY and CDR2 FYNNEI. Here the CDR3 DNA reads TGTGCCAGCATACGGCTAGCGGGGGGAAGGGATACGCAGTATTTT. This translates into CASIRLAGGRDTQYF.

V is TRBV27 and J is TRBJ1-6; unclear D gene. The V gene lost 5 bases and the J gene lost 9 bases, with 8 bases spanning the gap. Germline V gene data show CDR1 as MNHEY and CDR2 as SMNVEV (reference sequence). This CDR3 comprises 12 residues. CDR3 amino acids: CASSLNGSPLHF. The CDR3 DNA reads TGTGCCAGCAGTCTCAATGGTTCACCCCTCCACTTT.

The V gene is TRBV5-6, the J gene TRBJ1-5; TRBD1 is a possible D gene (5 bases). Trimming removed 4 bases at V and 7 bases at J, with 9 bases between. The CDR3 has 12 amino acids. Germline CDR1 reads SGHDT; CDR2 reads YYEEEE. The CDR3 nucleotides are TGTGCCAGCAGCGGCGGGGGACAGCCCCAGCATTTT. Protein product: CASSGGGQPQHF.

This clone was observed a few times. This chain uses TRBV5-1 with TRBJ1-1, with D unresolved. The CDR3 consists of 13 residues. Germline loops: CDR1 SGHRS, CDR2 YFSETQ. V shed 0 bases and J shed 8 bases, with 11 bases lying between them. The CDR3, as DNA: TGCGCCAGCAGCTTGGCCAAGCCAGAAGAAGCTTTCTTT. This gives the protein CASSLAKPEEAFF.

CDR3 bases: TGTGCCAGCAGTTTAGGGGGGCGAAATGGCTACACCTTC. As protein: CASSLGGRNGYTF. The V and J genes are TRBV28 and TRBJ1-2; D possibly corresponds to TRBD1 (6 bases). With 2 bases removed from V and 6 bases from J, the gap between germline ends came to 10 bases. Germline values: CDR1 MDHEN, CDR2 SYDVKM. The CDR3 covers 13 residues.

The rearrangement uses TRBV6-5 and TRBJ2-3; D gene unclear. CDR3 length equals 12 residues. The V end lost 0 bases, the J end lost 6 bases, and 4 bases lay between the germline ends. Germline V gene data show CDR1 as MNHEY and CDR2 as SVGAGI. The CDR3 here is CASSYSGDTQYF. CDR3 sequence (DNA): TGTGCCAGCAGTTACTCGGGGGATACGCAGTATTTT.

This sequence joins TRBV5-1 and TRBJ2-1; 7 bases align to TRBD2. This CDR3 spans 16 amino acids. V lost 0 bases to trimming and J lost 1 base; unmatched junction nucleotides: 4. Per the germline V gene, CDR1 is SGHRS and CDR2 is YFSETQ. The CDR3 nucleotides read TGCGCCAGCAGCTTGGAAGGACTAGGGTCCTACAATGAGCAGTTCTTC. Translating it yields CASSLEGLGSYNEQFF.

V usage is TRBV4-3 and J usage is TRBJ1-5, with D maybe TRBD1 (5 bases). V was shortened by 0 bases and J by 6 bases, with 9 bases between the two germline ends. This CDR3 spans 14 amino acids. Germline CDR1 and CDR2: LGHNA and YSLEER. The CDR3 DNA follows: TGCGCCAGCAGCCAAGATGTGACAGTTCAGCCCCAGCATTTT. Its translation is CASSQDVTVQPQHF.

The CDR3 DNA reads as TGTGCCAGCAGTGCGGGGACTAACTATGGCTACACCTTC. Translating it yields CASSAGTNYGYTF. This chain links TRBV6-1 with TRBJ1-2, with D unclear. Deletions cut 4 bases from V and 0 bases from J, with 6 bases between. Germline V gene lookup returns CDR1 MNHNS and CDR2 SASEGT. CDR3 size: 13 residues.

The gene calls are TRBV20-1 and TRBJ1-2; no clear D gene. Per germline, CDR1 DFQATT and CDR2 SNEGSKA (reference sequence). This CDR3 has 11 residues. Trimming cost V 2 bases and J 7 bases, with 8 bases left between them. CDR3 sequence reads: CSARQGIGYTF. Here the CDR3 DNA reads TGCAGTGCTAGACAAGGAATTGGCTACACCTTC.

The sample holds a few counts of this clone. The gene calls are TRBV7-8 and TRBJ2-4; D remains unclear. The CDR3 consists of 15 residues. Between the trimmed V and J ends, which lost 1 base and 7 bases, there was a span of 14 bases. Germline CDR1 is SGHVS and CDR2 is FQNEAQ. CDR3 sequence: CASSLGVSLSNIQYF. In DNA, the CDR3 is TGTGCCAGCAGCTTAGGAGTATCCTTGTCGAACATTCAGTACTTC. Based on the CDR3 plus reference TRBV7-8 and TRBJ2-4, the full variable domain is GAGVSQSPRYKVAKRGQDVALRCDPISGHVSLFWYQQALGQGPEFLTYFQNEAQLDKSGLPSDRFFAERPEGSVSTLKIQRTQQEDSAVYLCASSLGVSLSNIQYFGAGTRLSVL.

The chain is built from TRBV5-1 and TRBJ1-6, with D hard to call. The CDR3 sequence is 13 residues long. Germline V gene sequence: CDR1 SGHRS, CDR2 YFSETQ. V was cut by 5 bases and J by 7 bases, with 10 bases left in between. CDR3 amino acids: CASRSESNSPLHF. CDR3 DNA sequence: TGCGCCAGCAGATCCGAGTCGAATTCACCCCTCCACTTT.

V is TRBV29-1 and J is TRBJ2-5, with TRBD1 identical over 8 bases. The CDR3 sequence is 14 residues long. CDR1 is SQVTM and CDR2 is ANQGSEA in the germline V gene. J lost 3 bases, V lost 4 bases, and 7 bases had no gene match. The CDR3 protein is CSVATTGEEETQYF. In DNA, the CDR3 is TGCAGCGTTGCGACGACAGGGGAGGAAGAGACCCAGTACTTC.

J is TRBJ2-7 and V is TRBV28; 7 positions match TRBD1. V shed 5 bases and J 1 base; nucleotides not matched to a gene: 8. Germline CDR1 MDHEN, CDR2 SYDVKM. This CDR3 is built from 15 residues. CDR3 in DNA: TGTGCCAGCAGTCTTTCCGGGACAGTGTCCTACGAGCAGTACTTC. It yields the protein CASSLSGTVSYEQYF.

This sequence joins TRBV10-3 and TRBJ2-5; D possibly corresponds to TRBD1 (5 bases). In germline, CDR1 is ENHRY, CDR2 SYGVKD. CDR3 length: 13 amino acids. V was trimmed by 7 bases and J by 2 bases, leaving 11 bases between them. CDR3 region: CAIMAREQETQYF. The CDR3 DNA reads TGTGCCATCATGGCCAGGGAACAAGAGACCCAGTACTTC.